The 22 T cell receptor beta chains reported below all come from one sample, sequenced in a study of blood T cell repertoires in COVID-19. The assay was immunoSEQ multiplex PCR, and TCRdb's table has in-frame clones only and misses some. The sample yields under 200,000 clones, 70% to 85% seen once. The sample comprised peripheral blood. These receptors were obtained from a man between 60 and 75 years old who had recovered from COVID-19.

The chain recombines TRBV9 with TRBJ2-4, with D possibly being TRBD1 (6 bases). Deletions cut 2 bases from V and 3 bases from J, with 21 bases between. Germline V gene data show CDR1 as SGDLS and CDR2 as YYNGEE. The CDR3 length is 18 residues. CDR3 sequence reads: CASSVPIGQTLGKNIQYF. In DNA, the CDR3 is TGTGCCAGCAGCGTTCCTATTGGACAGACCCTTGGCAAAAACATTCAGTACTTC.

This clone occurred a few times. The chain carries TRBV7-2 and TRBJ2-2; no definite D call. Germline V gene lookup returns CDR1 SGHTA and CDR2 FQGNSA. The CDR3 has 13 amino acids. The germline V and J ends were trimmed by 1 base and 7 bases, with 7 bases remaining between them. The CDR3 loop is CASSLVLGGELFF. The CDR3 DNA is TGTGCCAGCAGCTTAGTCCTCGGCGGGGAGCTGTTTTTT.

This rearrangement joins TRBV6-6 to TRBJ1-5; D gene ambiguous. The CDR3 has 16 residues. Trimming took off 2 bases at V and 2 bases at J, with 13 bases between the two ends. Germline V gene lookup returns CDR1 MNHNY and CDR2 SVGAGI (reference sequence). CDR3 sequence reads: CASSYASLLGNQPQHF. CDR3 bases: TGTGCCAGCAGTTACGCGTCTCTACTAGGCAATCAGCCCCAGCATTTT.

The rearrangement links TRBV19 to TRBJ1-1, with 7 bases that match TRBD1. Trimming removed 5 bases from V and 4 bases from J; junction bases left unmatched: 16. The CDR3 spans 17 residues. The V gene's germline CDR1 is LNHDA and CDR2 SQIVND (reference sequence). The CDR3 sequence: CASSPQGPQGFTTEAFF. The DNA of the CDR3 is TGTGCCAGTAGTCCTCAAGGGCCACAGGGGTTTACCACTGAAGCTTTCTTT. The variable domain in full, with the rest retrieved from reference TRBV19 and TRBJ1-1, is DGGITQSPKYLFRKEGQNVTLSCEQNLNHDAMYWYRQDPGQGLRLIYYSQIVNDFQKGDIAEGYSVSREKKESFPLTVTSAQKNPTAFYLCASSPQGPQGFTTEAFFGQGTRLTVV.

The chain combines TRBV11-3 with TRBJ2-5; 7 bases line up with TRBD1. CDR1 SGHNT and CDR2 YENEEA come from the germline V gene. Trimming cost V 3 bases and J 0 bases; bases outside gene matches: 4. The CDR3 contains 15 residues. The CDR3 region has the DNA TGTGCCAGCAGCTTTGGGACAGCGAACCAAGAGACCCAGTACTTC. Residues: CASSFGTANQETQYF.

The sample holds a few counts of this clone. J is TRBJ2-7 and V is TRBV13; weak D call: TRBD1 (6 bases). Germline lookup yields CDR1 PRHDT and CDR2 FYEKMQ (reference sequence). V dropped 7 bases and J dropped 0 bases, with 10 bases sitting between them. This CDR3 spans 13 amino acids. As DNA, the CDR3 is TGTGCCAGCAACCGACAGGACTCCTACGAGCAGTACTTC. Translation: CASNRQDSYEQYF.

This rearrangement joins TRBV2 to TRBJ2-7; D possibly corresponds to TRBD1 (5 bases). This CDR3 has 15 amino acids. The V and J ends lost 4 bases and 6 bases respectively, with 19 bases between them. Germline V CDR1 and CDR2: SNHLY, FYNNEI. The CDR3 sequence: CASSVSSGRVGEQYF. The CDR3 DNA reads as TGTGCCAGCAGTGTCTCCTCTGGCAGGGTCGGCGAGCAGTACTTC.

The genes are TRBV4-1 and TRBJ1-5; 7 bases fit TRBD1. CDR1 and CDR2 from the germline V gene are MGHRA and YSYEKL. This CDR3 is built from 17 residues. V shed 1 base, J shed 3 bases, and the junction held 9 bases outside the gene matches. CDR3: CASSQAHRTGPNQPQHF. In nucleotides, the CDR3 is TGCGCCAGCAGCCAAGCCCATCGGACAGGCCCCAATCAGCCCCAGCATTTT.

Points on this clone: No DNA is shown, since the ends of the CDR3 on it are uncertain; the CDR3 is the one TCRdb lists. This chain links TRBV21-1 with TRBJ1-5; the table gives TRBD1 as D, unverified against the DNA. TRBV21-1 is designated a pseudogene. The CDR3 comprises 16 residues, both ends counted. CDR3 residues: CASSKVGTGSSQPQHF.

The chain is built from TRBV7-8 and TRBJ1-2, with D possibly being TRBD1 (6 bases). The V gene's germline CDR1 is SGHVS and CDR2 FQNEAQ. The V end was cut by 5 bases, the J end by 8 bases, with 18 bases between. The CDR3 spans 14 residues. DNA for the CDR3: TGTGCCAGCAGCAAGGGACACGGGGAAGGAGGCTACACCTTC. It translates to CASSKGHGEGGYTF. The variable domain in full, completed from reference TRBV7-8 and TRBJ1-2, reads GAGVSQSPRYKVAKRGQDVALRCDPISGHVSLFWYQQALGQGPEFLTYFQNEAQLDKSGLPSDRFFAERPEGSVSTLKIQRTQQEDSAVYLCASSKGHGEGGYTFGSGTRLTVV.

The rearrangement joins TRBV12-5 to TRBJ2-3; D unclear. The germline CDR1 and CDR2 sequences are LGHNT and FRNRAP. Trimming stripped 5 bases from V and 5 bases from J, with 5 bases between. This CDR3 is 11 amino acids long. The CDR3 nucleotides read TGTGCTAGTGGTCTAAAAGATACGCAGTATTTT. This codes for CASGLKDTQYF.

The chain couples TRBV5-4 to TRBJ2-1, with 10 bases identical to TRBD2. Germline CDR1 is SGHNT and CDR2 is YYREEE (reference sequence). V was clipped by 10 bases and J by 10 bases; unmatched bases: 11. This CDR3 has 13 amino acids. The CDR3 is CARSGGAAGEQFF. The DNA of the CDR3 is TGTGCCCGGAGCGGGGGGGCCGCGGGCGAGCAGTTCTTC.

The chain uses TRBV3-1 (or the pseudogene TRBV3-2) and TRBJ2-7; 10 positions agree with TRBD1. The V and J ends lost 3 bases and 5 bases, in that order; junction bases with no gene match: 7. Germline V gene lookup returns CDR1 LGHDT and CDR2 YNNKEL (reference sequence). The CDR3 has 15 residues. Here the CDR3 reads CASSQPGTGVNEQYF. The CDR3 nucleotides read TGTGCCAGCAGCCAGCCCGGGACAGGGGTGAACGAGCAGTACTTC.

V gene TRBV19 combines with J gene TRBJ2-2; 8 positions match TRBD2. CDR3 length equals 18 residues. Germline-derived CDR1 and CDR2 are LNHDA and SQIVND (reference sequence). V trimming: 1 base; J trimming: 0 bases; junction bases outside the gene matches: 7. CDR3 bases: TGTGCCAGTAGTATAGGACCGGCGGGGGGCTCGAACACCGGGGAGCTGTTTTTT. It yields the protein CASSIGPAGGSNTGELFF.

The chain uses TRBV7-2 and TRBJ2-5; 14 positions match TRBD2. This CDR3 comprises 16 residues. Trimming at V came to 5 bases and at J to 5 bases, leaving 7 bases not matched to a gene. Germline CDR1 SGHTA, CDR2 FQGNSA. Here the CDR3 reads CASSHGTSGGGETQYF. The CDR3 region has the DNA TGTGCCAGCAGCCACGGGACTAGCGGGGGAGGGGAGACCCAGTACTTC.

The CDR3 coding sequence is TGTGCCAGCAGCTCTGCTCGGGTTCGGTATGAGCAGTTCTTC. It specifies CASSSARVRYEQFF. The rearrangement joins TRBV7-9 to TRBJ2-1; no clear D. Looked up from germline, CDR1 is SEHNR and CDR2 is FQNEAQ (reference sequence). V was shortened by 4 bases and J by 8 bases, with 15 bases between the two germline ends. The CDR3 totals 14 residues.

The chain links TRBV15 to TRBJ2-7; D is unclear. Trimming left V 5 bases short and J 0 bases short, with 14 bases between. Looked up from germline, CDR1 is LNHNV and CDR2 is YYDKDF (reference sequence). The CDR3 length is 15 residues. The CDR3, as DNA: TGTGCCACCAGCGGTGTGGCGCCGGGCTCCTACGAGCAGTACTTC. Protein sequence: CATSGVAPGSYEQYF.

This clone was seen repeatedly, ten times or more. The chain employs TRBV20-1 and TRBJ1-2; 7 nucleotides agree with TRBD1. Germline CDR1 DFQATT, CDR2 SNEGSKA (reference sequence). The CDR3 is made up of 15 amino acids. The V segment lost 4 bases and the J segment 0 bases; nucleotides outside the gene matches: 8. The chain's CDR3 is CSAIDREYSNYGYTF. The CDR3 DNA reads TGCAGTGCTATTGACAGGGAATACTCTAACTATGGCTACACCTTC.

The chain carries TRBV4-3 and TRBJ2-3, with a weak D call TRBD1 (5 bases). Germline V gene lookup returns CDR1 LGHNA and CDR2 YSLEER. Trimming stripped 0 bases from V and 0 bases from J, with 10 bases between. There are 16 residues in the CDR3. CDR3 bases: TGCGCCAGCAGCCAAGACCAGGGCACTAGCACAGATACGCAGTATTTT. Its protein is CASSQDQGTSTDTQYF.

Concerning this clone itself: Other DNA sequences in this specimen translate into the identical CDR3. The chain uses TRBV11-2 and TRBJ1-2; D is uncertain. V was clipped by 3 bases and J by 2 bases, with 4 bases between them. The germline V gene has CDR1 SGHAT and CDR2 FQNNGV. The CDR3 covers 12 residues. CDR3 nucleotides: TGTGCCAGCAGCTTCAGGAACTATGGCTACACCTTC. This codes for CASSFRNYGYTF.

The chain employs TRBV21-1 and TRBJ2-2; the table calls TRBD1, which could not be checked here. TRBV21-1 is given as a pseudogene. This CDR3 has 16 amino acids. In nucleotides, the CDR3 is TGTGCCAGCAGCTTGCGCAGGGGAAGGAACACCGGGGAGCTGTTTTTT. Translating gives CASSLRRGRNTGELFF.

The V and J genes are TRBV19 and TRBJ1-2, with a tentative D call TRBD1 (5 bases). V lost 7 bases and J lost 3, with 12 bases in between. CDR1 LNHDA and CDR2 SQIVND come from the germline V gene (reference sequence). The CDR3 extends over 13 amino acids. The CDR3 nucleotides are TGTGCCAGTACCCCTGGGGACTACTATGGCTACACCTTC. This translates into CASTPGDYYGYTF.